This TCR beta chain stems from a study of cytomegalovirus exposure and HLA in healthy donors. The primer mix had 60 Vbeta and 13 Jbeta primers. Sequencing used immunoSEQ multiplex PCR; TCRdb keeps in-frame clones, though not all of them. The table lists nearly 110,000 clones, around 77% of them singletons. This CDR3 region has 16 residues. Trimming at V came to 6 bases and at J to 4 bases, leaving 12 bases not matched to a gene. CDR1 and CDR2 from the germline V gene are LGHNT and FRNRAP. This TCR was sampled from a male donor in good health and CMV-seronegative. The sample consisted of PBMCs. V and J are TRBV12-5 and TRBJ2-3; TRBD1 matches 8 bases. The CDR3 loop is CASGTILTGVADTQYF. CDR3 DNA: TGTGCTAGTGGCACGATATTGACAGGGGTCGCAGATACGCAGTATTTT.